This T cell receptor beta chain was captured by sequencing in a study of Graves' ophthalmopathy and Graves' hyperthyroidism. Using RNA transcripts, the TCR beta CDR3 regions were amplified. RT-PCR was first run with HTBI primers, then multiplex PCR in a second round. TCRdb redid the calling of the multiplex PCR reads with MiXCR, one entry per CDR3 protein. The sample comprises about 620,000 distinct CDR3 sequences, 20% to 25% of which are singletons, and more than 5.5% rests with the top ten. Germline V gene data show CDR1 as GTSNPN and CDR2 as SVGIG (reference sequence). V lost 0 bases and J lost 2, with 13 bases in between. This CDR3 comprises 15 residues.

Sequencing input: peripheral blood. This chain joins TRBV30 and TRBJ2-5, with no clear D. This clonotype was sampled from a woman under 30 with stable Graves' hyperthyroidism. Some clones in this sample may be carry-over from other donors' samples. The CDR3 sequence: CAWSVTGISQETQYF. The CDR3 nucleotides are TGTGCCTGGAGTGTGACTGGGATATCACAAGAGACCCAGTACTTC.